This T cell receptor (beta chain) was identified in a study of blood T cell repertoires in COVID-19. Seattle's cohort entered during active infection and was followed longitudinally. V gave up 7 bases and J gave up 5 bases; unmatched junction bases: 6. CDR1 is LNHDA and CDR2 is SQIVND in the germline V gene (reference sequence). This CDR3 has 13 residues. As processed by the authors: The authors estimated nucleated cell counts from reference gene primer amplification. The data were produced by immunoSEQ multiplex PCR, yet TCRdb's version contains in-frame clones alone and is incomplete. For V, J and clone size, that table is used; D and trimming come from the DNA. This table has under 350,000 clones, roughly 89% appearing once.

The clonotype was recovered from a woman aged 25 to 39 with COVID-19, enrolled during active disease. The genes are TRBV19 and TRBJ1-1; 8 bases are a match to TRBD1. Input material: peripheral blood. The chain's CDR3 is CASTPGGWTEAFF. The DNA for the CDR3 is TGTGCCAGTACCCCAGGGGGCTGGACTGAAGCTTTCTTT.